This TCR beta chain is from a study of T cells in Graves' hyperthyroidism and ophthalmopathy. Worth noting for this clonotype: The antigen is unknown.

Authors of the study amplified TCR beta CDR3 regions from RNA transcripts. Using the HTBI primer set, a first-round RT-PCR was run on the TCR CDR3. TCRdb re-called the multiplex PCR reads with MiXCR, one entry per CDR3 protein. This table holds about 250,000 distinct CDR3 sequences, approximately 25% found once. The CDR3 sequence is 19 residues long. The germline CDR1 and CDR2 sequences are MNHEY and SVGEGT. Trimming cost V 0 bases and J 0 bases; bases outside gene matches: 5. Findings and caveats of the study: A 13 V-J model separated ophthalmopathy from stable hyperthyroidism. Ophthalmopathy got predicted by the model a median about six months before its onset.

This chain joins TRBV6-2 or TRBV6-3 and TRBJ1-6; 10 bases agree with TRBD1. The source is a woman aged 40 to 50 with Graves' ophthalmopathy. Specimen: blood. CDR3 amino acids: CASSYSWTGGYSYNSPLHF. CDR3 DNA: TGTGCCAGCAGTTACTCTTGGACAGGGGGTTACTCCTATAATTCACCCCTCCACTTT.